This T cell receptor beta chain stems from a study of OX40 agonist ivuxolimab in advanced cancers. Background on the study: Patients receiving dose escalation had hepatocellular carcinoma, melanoma, renal cell or head and neck cancer.

In regard to this clone: Its antigen is not known.

Profiled with immunoSEQ multiplex PCR; TCRdb holds only in-frame clones, not every one. Among tens of thousands of clones listed, roughly 84% were seen once. The ends were cut back, 4 bases at V and 2 bases at J, with 12 bases in the middle. There are 15 residues in the CDR3. Germline V lookup: CDR1 SGHAT, CDR2 FQNNGV. Study outcomes and limitations: Nonresponders, in some cases, also had low normalized T-cell clonal expansion.

The timepoints at which blood was sampled were baseline, cycle 4 day 1, and cycle 7 day 1. This chain uses TRBV11-2 with TRBJ2-1, with D possibly being TRBD1 or TRBD2 (5 bases each). The sequencing here drew on CD4+ or CD8+ T cells sorted from blood, taken in a trial of the OX40 agonist ivuxolimab. This receptor was obtained from an adult with an advanced solid tumor such as melanoma, head and neck, liver or kidney cancer. This chain's CDR3 is CASSSEGFTYNEQFF. The DNA for the CDR3 is TGTGCCAGCAGCTCAGAGGGGTTCACCTACAATGAGCAGTTCTTC.